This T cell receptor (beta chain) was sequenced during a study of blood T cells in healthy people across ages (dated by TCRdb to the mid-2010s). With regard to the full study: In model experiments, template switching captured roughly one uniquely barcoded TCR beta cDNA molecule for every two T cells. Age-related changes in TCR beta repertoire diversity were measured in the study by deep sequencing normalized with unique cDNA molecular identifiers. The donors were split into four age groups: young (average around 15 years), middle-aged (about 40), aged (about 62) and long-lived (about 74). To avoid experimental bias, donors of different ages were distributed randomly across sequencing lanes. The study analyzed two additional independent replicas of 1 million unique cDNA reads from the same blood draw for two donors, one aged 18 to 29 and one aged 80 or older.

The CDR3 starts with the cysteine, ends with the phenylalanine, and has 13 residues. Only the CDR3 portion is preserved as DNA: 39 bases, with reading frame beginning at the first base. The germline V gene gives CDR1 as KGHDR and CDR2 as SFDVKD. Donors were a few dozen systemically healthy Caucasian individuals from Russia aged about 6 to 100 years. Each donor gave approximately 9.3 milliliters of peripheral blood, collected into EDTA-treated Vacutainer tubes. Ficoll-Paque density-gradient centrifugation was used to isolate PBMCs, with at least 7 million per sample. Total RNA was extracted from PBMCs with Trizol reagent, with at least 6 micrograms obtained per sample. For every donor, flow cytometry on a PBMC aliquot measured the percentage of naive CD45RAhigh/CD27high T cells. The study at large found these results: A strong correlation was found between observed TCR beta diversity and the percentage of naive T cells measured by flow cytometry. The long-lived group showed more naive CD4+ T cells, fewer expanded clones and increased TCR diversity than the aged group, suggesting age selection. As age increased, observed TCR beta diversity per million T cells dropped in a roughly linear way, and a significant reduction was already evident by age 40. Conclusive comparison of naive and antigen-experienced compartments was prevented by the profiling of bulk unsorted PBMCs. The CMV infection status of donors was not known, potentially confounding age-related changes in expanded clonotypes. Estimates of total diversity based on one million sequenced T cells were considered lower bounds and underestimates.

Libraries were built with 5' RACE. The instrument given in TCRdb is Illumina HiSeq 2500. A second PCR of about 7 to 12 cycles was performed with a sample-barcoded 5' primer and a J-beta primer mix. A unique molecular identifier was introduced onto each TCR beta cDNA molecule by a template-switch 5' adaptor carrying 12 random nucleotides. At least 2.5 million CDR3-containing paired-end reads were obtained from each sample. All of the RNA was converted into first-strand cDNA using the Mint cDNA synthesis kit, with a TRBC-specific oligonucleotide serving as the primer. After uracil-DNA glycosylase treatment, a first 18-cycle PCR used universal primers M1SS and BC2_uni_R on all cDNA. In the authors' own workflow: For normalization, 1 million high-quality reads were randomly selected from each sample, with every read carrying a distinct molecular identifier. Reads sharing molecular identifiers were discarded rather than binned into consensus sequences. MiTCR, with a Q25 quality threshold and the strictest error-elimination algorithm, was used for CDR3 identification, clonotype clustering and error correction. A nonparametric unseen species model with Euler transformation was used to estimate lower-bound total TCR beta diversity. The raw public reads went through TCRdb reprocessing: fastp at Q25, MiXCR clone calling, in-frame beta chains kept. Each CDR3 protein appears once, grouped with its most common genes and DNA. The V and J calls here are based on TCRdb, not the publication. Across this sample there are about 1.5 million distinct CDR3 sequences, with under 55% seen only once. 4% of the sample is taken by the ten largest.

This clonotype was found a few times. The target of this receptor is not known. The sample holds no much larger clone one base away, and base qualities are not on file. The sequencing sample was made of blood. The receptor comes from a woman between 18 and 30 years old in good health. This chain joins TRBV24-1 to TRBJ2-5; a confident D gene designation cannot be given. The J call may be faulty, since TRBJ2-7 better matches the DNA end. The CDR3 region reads CATNEPGSPEQYF. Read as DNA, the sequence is TGTGCCACCAACGAACCCGGGTCCCCCGAGCAGTACTTC.